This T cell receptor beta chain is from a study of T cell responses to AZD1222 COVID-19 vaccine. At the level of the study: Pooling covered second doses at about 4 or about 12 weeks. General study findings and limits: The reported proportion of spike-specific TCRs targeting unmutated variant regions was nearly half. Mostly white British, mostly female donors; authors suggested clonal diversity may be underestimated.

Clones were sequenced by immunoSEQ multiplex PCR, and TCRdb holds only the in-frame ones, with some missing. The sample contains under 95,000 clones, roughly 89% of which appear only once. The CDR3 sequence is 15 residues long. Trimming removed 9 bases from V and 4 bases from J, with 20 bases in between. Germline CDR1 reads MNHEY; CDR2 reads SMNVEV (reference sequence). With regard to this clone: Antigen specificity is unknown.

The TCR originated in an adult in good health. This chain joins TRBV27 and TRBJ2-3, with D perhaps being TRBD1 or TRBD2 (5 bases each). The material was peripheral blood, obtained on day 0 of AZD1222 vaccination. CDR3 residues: CASHEVGVRADTQYF. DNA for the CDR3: TGTGCCAGTCATGAGGTGGGGGTCAGGGCAGATACGCAGTATTTT.